This TCR beta chain was observed in a study of T cells in Graves' hyperthyroidism and ophthalmopathy. TCR beta CDR3 regions were amplified from RNA transcripts. The HTBI primer set drove a first-round RT-PCR of the TCR CDR3. From the multiplex PCR reads, TCRdb called clonotypes with MiXCR, one entry per CDR3 protein. The data contain 350,000 to 500,000 distinct CDR3 sequences, approximately 14% of them singletons. This clonotype was seen repeatedly, ten times or more. The source of this sequence is a woman aged 18-29 years with Graves' hyperthyroidism. Material for sequencing was blood.

The CDR3 here is CAWSGDREVGELFF. CDR3 coding DNA: TGTGCCTGGAGCGGGGACAGGGAGGTCGGGGAGCTGTTTTTT. The J gene is TRBJ2-2, the V gene TRBV30; 9 bases align to TRBD1. The germline gives CDR1 GTSNPN, CDR2 SVGIG (reference sequence). After removal of 3 bases from V and 7 bases from J, the junction contained 6 bases not matched to a gene. CDR3 length equals 14 residues.